These T cell receptor beta chains were read from a single sample in a study of shared clonotypes between healthy human individuals. Profiling relied on immunoSEQ multiplex PCR, and the TCRdb table lists in-frame clones only, not all of them. This table holds fewer than 2.5 million clones, approximately 93% found once. Sequencing was performed on naive CD4+ T cells from PBMCs. The receptors stem from a man aged 18 to 35 in good health. Some clones in this sample may be carry-over from other donors' samples. The CDR3 runs from the conserved cysteine through the conserved F or W. D genes are given only for firm matches. Not every row has a clone size; where given, it reads once, few, many or a size class.

clone size: .
D gene: TRBD1
V gene: TRBV15
J gene: TRBJ2-6
CDR3 DNA: TGTGCCACCAGCAGAGAGTTGGGACAGGAGTTCTCTGGGGCCAACGTCCTGACTTTC
CDR3 protein: CATSRELGQEFSGANVLTF

clone size: .
D gene: .
V gene: TRBV7-2
J gene: TRBJ1-3
CDR3 DNA: TGTGCCAGCAGCTATGGGCCTCCCGCCGGAAACACCATATATTTT
CDR3 protein: CASSYGPPAGNTIYF

clone size: once
D gene: .
V gene: TRBV7-3
J gene: TRBJ1-2
CDR3 DNA: TGTGCCAGCAGCGACCCGCGGGGGACCAACTATGGCTACACCTTC
CDR3 protein: CASSDPRGTNYGYTF

clone size: .
D gene: TRBD1
V gene: TRBV9
J gene: TRBJ2-7
CDR3 DNA: TGTGCCAGCAGCGCCGGGACAGGGCGCTACGAGCAGTACTTC
CDR3 protein: CASSAGTGRYEQYF

clone size: .
D gene: .
V gene: TRBV5-1
J gene: TRBJ1-4
CDR3 DNA: TGCGCCAGCAGCCTAACGGGACCTTATCCGGCAACTAATGAAAAACTGTTTTTT
CDR3 protein: CASSLTGPYPATNEKLFF

clone size: .
D gene: .
V gene: TRBV6-1
J gene: TRBJ1-1
CDR3 DNA: TGTGCCAGCAGACCGGGACGGGTGGGGAACACTGAAGCTTTCTTT
CDR3 protein: CASRPGRVGNTEAFF

clone size: .
D gene: TRBD1
V gene: TRBV18
J gene: TRBJ2-7
CDR3 DNA: TGTGCCAGCTCATTACCGGGACAGACCTCCTACGAGCAGTACTTC
CDR3 protein: CASSLPGQTSYEQYF

clone size: .
D gene: TRBD2
V gene: TRBV7-9
J gene: TRBJ2-2
CDR3 DNA: TGTGCCAGCAGCCCCGGGGGGACCGGGGAGCTGTTTTTT
CDR3 protein: CASSPGGTGELFF

clone size: .
D gene: .
V gene: TRBV5-1
J gene: TRBJ1-1
CDR3 DNA: TGCGCCAGCAGTGCAGGGGAAGGCACTGAAGCTTTCTTT
CDR3 protein: CASSAGEGTEAFF

clone size: .
D gene: .
V gene: TRBV6-5
J gene: TRBJ1-1
CDR3 DNA: TGTGCCAGCAGTTACATTAACAGGAACACTGAAGCTTTCTTT
CDR3 protein: CASSYINRNTEAFF

clone size: .
D gene: TRBD2
V gene: TRBV7-8
J gene: TRBJ2-5
CDR3 DNA: TGTGCCAGCAGCTTAGACGGCGGGAGCAGGGAGACCCAGTACTTC
CDR3 protein: CASSLDGGSRETQYF

clone size: .
D gene: .
V gene: TRBV4-1
J gene: TRBJ2-7
CDR3 DNA: TGCGCCAGCAGCCAAGTTGGCCAGGGCCACGAGCAGTACTTC
CDR3 protein: CASSQVGQGHEQYF

clone size: .
D gene: .
V gene: TRBV2
J gene: TRBJ1-1
CDR3 DNA: TGTGCCAGCACCCCCTGGGGGGGCGGAACTGAAGCTTTCTTT
CDR3 protein: CASTPWGGGTEAFF

clone size: .
D gene: TRBD1
V gene: TRBV28
J gene: TRBJ1-2
CDR3 DNA: TGTGCCAGCAGTTCTTTGGTCGGACAGGGGTATGGCTACACCTTC
CDR3 protein: CASSSLVGQGYGYTF

clone size: .
D gene: .
V gene: TRBV10-3
J gene: TRBJ1-2
CDR3 DNA: TGTGCCATCAGTGAGTTAAGGACAGAAACGAGTTTTGATGGCTACACCTTC
CDR3 protein: CAISELRTETSFDGYTF

clone size: .
D gene: .
V gene: TRBV9
J gene: TRBJ2-2
CDR3 DNA: TGTGCCAGCAGCGCCACCCTGACTTCCGGGGAGCTGTTTTTT
CDR3 protein: CASSATLTSGELFF

clone size: .
D gene: TRBD2
V gene: TRBV7-8
J gene: TRBJ2-5
CDR3 DNA: TGTGCCAGCAGCACGTATAGCGGGAGTAAAGAGACCCAGTACTTC
CDR3 protein: CASSTYSGSKETQYF

clone size: .
D gene: .
V gene: TRBV13
J gene: TRBJ2-2
CDR3 DNA: TGTGCCAGCAGCTTAGCCGGGCCCCTAAACACCGGGGAGCTGTTTTTT
CDR3 protein: CASSLAGPLNTGELFF

clone size: .
D gene: .
V gene: TRBV10-3
J gene: TRBJ2-1
CDR3 DNA: TGTGCCATCAGTGAGTCGGCGCGGGTTGAGCAGTTCTTC
CDR3 protein: CAISESARVEQFF

clone size: .
D gene: .
V gene: TRBV18
J gene: TRBJ2-3
CDR3 DNA: TGTGCCAGCTCACCTCGAGGCGGGGCAGAGACGGGAGCAGATACGCAGTATTTT
CDR3 protein: CASSPRGGAETGADTQYF

clone size: .
D gene: .
V gene: TRBV28
J gene: TRBJ2-6
CDR3 DNA: TGTGCCAGCAGTTTTTCAGGGTCCGGGGCCAACGTCCTGACTTTC
CDR3 protein: CASSFSGSGANVLTF

clone size: .
D gene: .
V gene: TRBV9
J gene: TRBJ1-2
CDR3 DNA: TGTGCCAGCAGCATAAACCAGGTTAACTATGGCTACACCTTC
CDR3 protein: CASSINQVNYGYTF

clone size: once
D gene: .
V gene: TRBV6-5
J gene: TRBJ2-6
CDR3 DNA: TGTGCCAGCAGTTCCCCGGGGGCCAACGTCCTGACTTTC
CDR3 protein: CASSSPGANVLTF

clone size: .
D gene: TRBD1
V gene: TRBV19
J gene: TRBJ1-5
CDR3 DNA: TGTGCCAGTAGTACCCTCGACAGGGGGTATCAGCCCCAGCATTTT
CDR3 protein: CASSTLDRGYQPQHF

clone size: once
D gene: .
V gene: TRBV28
J gene: TRBJ1-5
CDR3 DNA: TGTGCCAGCAGTTCCCGGAATCAGCCCCAGCATTTT
CDR3 protein: CASSSRNQPQHF

clone size: once
D gene: TRBD1
V gene: TRBV2
J gene: TRBJ2-7
CDR3 DNA: TGTGCCAGCAACCTGGCCCGGGACAGAGAAGCCTACGAGCAGTACTTC
CDR3 protein: CASNLARDREAYEQYF

clone size: .
D gene: .
V gene: TRBV5-5
J gene: TRBJ1-1
CDR3 DNA: TGTGCCAGCAGCTTCGGAGGGGCGCACACTGAAGCTTTCTTT
CDR3 protein: CASSFGGAHTEAFF

clone size: .
D gene: TRBD1
V gene: TRBV10-3
J gene: TRBJ1-1
CDR3 DNA: TGTGCCATCAGGGGACAGACCTATGAAGCTTTCTTT
CDR3 protein: CAIRGQTYEAFF

clone size: .
D gene: .
V gene: TRBV4-2
J gene: TRBJ2-5
CDR3 DNA: TGTGCCAGCAGCCAGGCGCAGGCGGCGGGGCAAGAGACCCAGTACTTC
CDR3 protein: CASSQAQAAGQETQYF

clone size: .
D gene: TRBD1
V gene: TRBV5-1
J gene: TRBJ2-7
CDR3 DNA: TGCGCCAGCAGCCCGAAATTGACAGGGGGCTTTCGCGAGCAGTACTTC
CDR3 protein: CASSPKLTGGFREQYF

clone size: .
D gene: TRBD2
V gene: TRBV5-1
J gene: TRBJ2-7
CDR3 DNA: TGCGCCAGCAGCTCGACTAGCGGAAACTACGAGCAGTACTTC
CDR3 protein: CASSSTSGNYEQYF

clone size: .
D gene: TRBD1
V gene: TRBV29-1
J gene: TRBJ2-6
CDR3 DNA: TGCAGCGTGGACGGGACAGGGGGCGGTGGGGCCAACGTCCTGACTTTC
CDR3 protein: CSVDGTGGGGANVLTF

clone size: .
D gene: .
V gene: TRBV7-2
J gene: TRBJ2-7
CDR3 DNA: TGTGCCAGCAGCTTAGGGGGTTACACTACAGGGTGGGTGTACGAGCAGTACTTC
CDR3 protein: CASSLGGYTTGWVYEQYF

clone size: few
D gene: .
V gene: TRBV7-3
J gene: TRBJ1-1
CDR3 DNA: TGTGCCAGCAGCGCCAGCAGGAACACTGAAGCTTTCTTT
CDR3 protein: CASSASRNTEAFF

clone size: .
D gene: TRBD1
V gene: TRBV7-3
J gene: TRBJ2-2
CDR3 DNA: TGTGCCAGCAGCGAACAGGGGTACACCGGGGAGCTGTTTTTT
CDR3 protein: CASSEQGYTGELFF

clone size: .
D gene: TRBD1
V gene: TRBV7-9
J gene: TRBJ2-5
CDR3 DNA: TGTGCCAGCAGCATAACCAGGGGGCGGAGGGAGACCCAGTACTTC
CDR3 protein: CASSITRGRRETQYF

clone size: .
D gene: TRBD2
V gene: TRBV5-1
J gene: TRBJ2-1
CDR3 DNA: TGCGCCAGCAGCCCGGGACTAGCGGGAGTATCCTACAATGAGCAGTTCTTC
CDR3 protein: CASSPGLAGVSYNEQFF

clone size: .
D gene: TRBD1
V gene: TRBV4-1
J gene: TRBJ2-5
CDR3 DNA: TGCGCCAGCAGCCTCCGGGACAGGGGGCGTGAGCAGTACTTC
CDR3 protein: CASSLRDRGREQYF

clone size: .
D gene: TRBD2
V gene: TRBV10-3
J gene: TRBJ2-3
CDR3 DNA: TGTGCCATACTAGCGGGAGAAGGTGTAGGCACAGATACGCAGTATTTT
CDR3 protein: CAILAGEGVGTDTQYF

clone size: .
D gene: TRBD1
V gene: TRBV28
J gene: TRBJ1-4
CDR3 DNA: TGTGCCAGCAGACAGGGGGCGTGGGAAAAACTGTTTTTT
CDR3 protein: CASRQGAWEKLFF

clone size: .
D gene: .
V gene: TRBV7-2
J gene: TRBJ2-2
CDR3 DNA: TGTGCCAGCAGCTTCGCCCCCACCGGGGAGCTGTTTTTT
CDR3 protein: CASSFAPTGELFF

clone size: .
D gene: .
V gene: TRBV11-2
J gene: TRBJ2-3
CDR3 DNA: TGTGCCAGCAGCCCCAGTTTCGTAGATACGCAGTATTTT
CDR3 protein: CASSPSFVDTQYF

clone size: .
D gene: .
V gene: TRBV9
J gene: TRBJ2-1
CDR3 DNA: TGTGCCAGCACCCCCCCCGGGTATTACAATGAGCAGTTCTTC
CDR3 protein: CASTPPGYYNEQFF

clone size: .
D gene: .
V gene: TRBV6-4
J gene: TRBJ2-1
CDR3 DNA: TGTGCCAGCAGTGACTCGAGGCAGGGATTCTCCTACAATGAGCAGTTCTTC
CDR3 protein: CASSDSRQGFSYNEQFF

clone size: once
D gene: .
V gene: TRBV11-2
J gene: TRBJ1-2
CDR3 DNA: TGTGCCAGCAGCCCAGGGACTTCCCCTAACTATGGCTACACCTTC
CDR3 protein: CASSPGTSPNYGYTF

clone size: .
D gene: TRBD2
V gene: TRBV9
J gene: TRBJ2-5
CDR3 DNA: TGTGCCAGCAGCAGACCTAGAGGCGGGAGAGGCCAAGAGACCCAGTACTTC
CDR3 protein: CASSRPRGGRGQETQYF

clone size: few
D gene: .
V gene: TRBV5-1
J gene: TRBJ1-1
CDR3 DNA: TGCGCCAGCAGGGCAGTGAACACTGAAGCTTTCTTT
CDR3 protein: CASRAVNTEAFF

clone size: .
D gene: .
V gene: TRBV7-2
J gene: TRBJ2-2
CDR3 DNA: TGTGCCACCCCCGTTGCGGCATACACGAACACCGGGGAGCTGTTTTTT
CDR3 protein: CATPVAAYTNTGELFF